Presented here are 10 T cell receptor beta chains from one specimen sequenced in a study of cytomegalovirus exposure and HLA in healthy donors. The table came from immunoSEQ multiplex PCR; TCRdb's copy has only in-frame clones and leaves some out. This sample has some 170,000 clones, with about 89% found just once. The sequenced sample consisted of PBMCs. The origin of the receptors is a man younger than 45 in good health and CMV-seropositive.

The rearrangement uses TRBV7-3 and TRBJ1-1; TRBD1 agrees at 10 bases. Trimming at V came to 4 bases and at J to 5 bases, leaving 7 bases not matched to a gene. The CDR3 runs to 15 residues. CDR1 and CDR2 (germline): SGHTA, FQGTGA. The CDR3 protein is CASSSGQGFVTEAFF. The CDR3 nucleotides are TGTGCCAGCAGCTCGGGACAGGGGTTTGTAACTGAAGCTTTCTTT.

The CDR3 DNA sequence: TGTGCCACCAGCAGATACGGCGGCGTCACTGAAGCTTTCTTT. It is translated as CATSRYGGVTEAFF. The V and J genes are TRBV15 and TRBJ1-1; D uncertain. The CDR3 is 14 residues long. The V end lost 2 bases, the J end lost 4 bases, and 11 bases lay between the germline ends. The germline CDR1 and CDR2 sequences are LNHNV and YYDKDF (reference sequence).

This chain connects TRBV9 to TRBJ2-7, with D possibly called TRBD1 or TRBD2 (6 bases each). The CDR3 covers 14 residues. The germline V gene encodes CDR1 SGDLS and CDR2 YYNGEE. Deletions cut 4 bases from V and 3 bases from J, with 14 bases between. CDR3 coding DNA: TGTGCCAGCAGCCCCGGAGGGGGAGACTACGAGCAGTACTTC. It translates to CASSPGGGDYEQYF.

V usage is TRBV7-3 and J usage is TRBJ2-3; TRBD2 matches at 8 bases. The germline V gene encodes CDR1 SGHTA and CDR2 FQGTGA. The CDR3 length is 14 residues. Germline trimming cut 3 bases from V and 3 bases from J; bases unmatched to any gene: 2. Here the CDR3 DNA reads TGTGCCAGCAGCTTGGGCGGGAGGACAGATACGCAGTATTTT. Protein: CASSLGGRTDTQYF.

This clone turned up a few times. V and J are TRBV10-1 and TRBJ1-5, with D perhaps matching TRBD1 (5 bases). The CDR3 contains 15 residues. The germline V gene has CDR1 WNHNN and CDR2 SYGVQD (reference sequence). V lost 1 base and J 6 bases, leaving 13 bases between the germline ends. CDR3 nucleotide sequence: TGCGCCAGCAGTGAGTGGAGGGGTCAGAGTCAGCCCCAGCATTTT. It is translated as CASSEWRGQSQPQHF.

This clone was observed a handful of times. The chain combines TRBV4-2 with TRBJ1-1; D might be TRBD1 (6 bases). Between the trimmed V and J ends, which lost 1 base and 4 bases, there was a span of 10 bases. The CDR3 is 14 amino acids. CDR1 is LGHNA, CDR2 YNFKEQ, per germline. In DNA, the CDR3 is TGTGCCAGCAGCCAAGCAGGGGAAGGCACTGAAGCTTTCTTT. Translating gives CASSQAGEGTEAFF.

The chain carries TRBV7-2 and TRBJ1-2; D is unclear. This CDR3 region has 14 residues. Deletions cut 1 base from V and 7 bases from J, with 13 bases between. Germline V gene sequence: CDR1 SGHTA, CDR2 FQGNSA. The CDR3: CASSLDGSPAGYTF. CDR3 coding DNA: TGTGCCAGCAGCTTAGACGGCAGTCCCGCTGGCTACACCTTC.

The rearrangement joins TRBV5-4 to TRBJ2-5; 7 bases map to TRBD1. This CDR3 region has 14 residues. The ends lost 4 bases at V and 5 bases at J; junction bases unmatched: 8. From germline, CDR1 is SGHNT and CDR2 YYREEE (reference sequence). CDR3 coding DNA: TGTGCCAGCAGCCACCCGATGGGACAGGAGACCCAGTACTTC. Translation gives CASSHPMGQETQYF.

The gene calls are TRBV5-1 and TRBJ1-4; D not certain. The CDR3 covers 16 residues. The V gene's germline CDR1 is SGHRS and CDR2 YFSETQ. V gave up 4 bases and J gave up 0 bases, with 13 bases separating them. The CDR3 is CASSLAPVATNEKLFF. DNA of the CDR3: TGCGCCAGCAGCCTAGCCCCCGTAGCAACTAATGAAAAACTGTTTTTT.

This clone came up once. V gene TRBV27 combines with J gene TRBJ1-3; D not certain. The ends were cut back, 3 bases at V and 4 bases at J, with 7 bases in the middle. This CDR3 is 13 amino acids long. CDR1 and CDR2 from the germline V gene are MNHEY and SMNVEV (reference sequence). For the CDR3, the DNA is TGTGCCAGCAGTTTTGCGGGGGGAAACACCATATATTTT. It translates to CASSFAGGNTIYF.